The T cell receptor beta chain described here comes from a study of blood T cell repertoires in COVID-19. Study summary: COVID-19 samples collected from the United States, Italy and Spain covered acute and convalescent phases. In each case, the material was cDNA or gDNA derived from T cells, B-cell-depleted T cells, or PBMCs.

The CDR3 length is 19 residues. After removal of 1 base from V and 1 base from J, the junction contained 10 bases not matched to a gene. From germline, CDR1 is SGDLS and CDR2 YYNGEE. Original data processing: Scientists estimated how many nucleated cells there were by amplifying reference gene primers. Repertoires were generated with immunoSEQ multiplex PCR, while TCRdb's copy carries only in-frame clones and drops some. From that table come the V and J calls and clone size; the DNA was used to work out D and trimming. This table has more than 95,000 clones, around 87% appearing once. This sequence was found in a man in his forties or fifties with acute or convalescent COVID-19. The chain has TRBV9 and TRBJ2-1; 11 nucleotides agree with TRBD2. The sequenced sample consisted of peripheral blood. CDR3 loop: CASSVQSGTSGLSYNEQFF. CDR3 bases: TGTGCCAGCAGCGTACAATCCGGGACTAGCGGCCTATCCTACAATGAGCAGTTCTTC.